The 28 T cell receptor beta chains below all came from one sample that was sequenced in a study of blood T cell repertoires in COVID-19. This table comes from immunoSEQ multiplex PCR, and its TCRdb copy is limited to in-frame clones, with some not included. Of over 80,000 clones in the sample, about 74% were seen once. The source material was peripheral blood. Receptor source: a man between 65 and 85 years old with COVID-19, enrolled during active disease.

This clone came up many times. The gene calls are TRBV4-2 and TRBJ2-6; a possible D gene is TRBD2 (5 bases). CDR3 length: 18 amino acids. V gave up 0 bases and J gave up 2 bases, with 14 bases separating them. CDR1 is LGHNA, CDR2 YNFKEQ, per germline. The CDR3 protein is CASSQDGRRVTGANVLTF. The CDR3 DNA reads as TGTGCCAGCAGCCAAGATGGTAGGCGGGTGACTGGGGCCAACGTCCTGACTTTC.

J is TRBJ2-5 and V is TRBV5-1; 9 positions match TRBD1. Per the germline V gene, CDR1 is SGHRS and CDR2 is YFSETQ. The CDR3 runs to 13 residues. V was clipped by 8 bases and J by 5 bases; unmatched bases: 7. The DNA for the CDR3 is TGCGCCAGTGGACAGGGGAGTAGGGAGACCCAGTACTTC. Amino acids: CASGQGSRETQYF.

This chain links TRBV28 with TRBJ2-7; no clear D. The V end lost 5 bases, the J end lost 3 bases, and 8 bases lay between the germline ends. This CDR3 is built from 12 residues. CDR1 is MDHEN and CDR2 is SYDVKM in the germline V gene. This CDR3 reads CASSPNYYEQYF. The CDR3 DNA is TGTGCCAGCAGTCCGAACTACTACGAGCAGTACTTC.

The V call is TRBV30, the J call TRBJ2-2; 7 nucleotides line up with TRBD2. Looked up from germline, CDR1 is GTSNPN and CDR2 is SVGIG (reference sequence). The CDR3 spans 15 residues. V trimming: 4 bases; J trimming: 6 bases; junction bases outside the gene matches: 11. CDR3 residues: CAWTFWEGRAGELFF. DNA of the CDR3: TGTGCCTGGACTTTTTGGGAGGGCCGTGCCGGGGAGCTGTTTTTT. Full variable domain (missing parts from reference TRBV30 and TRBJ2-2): SQTIHQWPATLVQPVGSPLSLECTVEGTSNPNLYWYRQAAGRGLQLLFYSVGIGQISSEVPQNLSASRPQDRQFILSSKKLLLSDSGFYLCAWTFWEGRAGELFFGEGSRLTVL.

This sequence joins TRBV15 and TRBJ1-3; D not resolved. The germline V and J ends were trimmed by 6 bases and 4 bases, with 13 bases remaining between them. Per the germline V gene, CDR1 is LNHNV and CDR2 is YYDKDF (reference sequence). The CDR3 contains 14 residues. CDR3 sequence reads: CATSSKGVGNTIYF. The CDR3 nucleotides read TGTGCCACCAGTAGTAAGGGAGTCGGAAACACCATATATTTT.

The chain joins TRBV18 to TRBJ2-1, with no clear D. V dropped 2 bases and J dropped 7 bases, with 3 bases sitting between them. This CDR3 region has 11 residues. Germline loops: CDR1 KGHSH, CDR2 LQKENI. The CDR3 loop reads CASSPENEQFF. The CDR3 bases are TGTGCCAGCTCACCAGAGAATGAGCAGTTCTTC.

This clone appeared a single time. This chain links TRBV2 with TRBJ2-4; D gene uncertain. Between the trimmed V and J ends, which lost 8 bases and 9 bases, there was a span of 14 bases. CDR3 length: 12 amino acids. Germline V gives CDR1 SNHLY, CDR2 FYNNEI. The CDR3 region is CASSGNGGIQYF. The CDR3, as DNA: TGTGCCAGCTCGGGTAATGGTGGCATTCAGTACTTC. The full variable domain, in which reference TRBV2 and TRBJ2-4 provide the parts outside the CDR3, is EPEVTQTPSHQVTQMGQEVILRCVPISNHLYFYWYRQILGQKVEFLVSFYNNEISEKSEIFDDQFSVERPDGSNFTLKIRSTKLEDSAMYFCASSGNGGIQYFGAGTRLSVL.

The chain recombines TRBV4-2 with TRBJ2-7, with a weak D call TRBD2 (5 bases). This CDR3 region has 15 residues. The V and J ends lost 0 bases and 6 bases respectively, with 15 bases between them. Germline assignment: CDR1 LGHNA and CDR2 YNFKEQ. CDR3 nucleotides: TGTGCCAGCAGCCAAGATCCTACTAGAGAGGGCGAGCAGTACTTC. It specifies CASSQDPTREGEQYF.

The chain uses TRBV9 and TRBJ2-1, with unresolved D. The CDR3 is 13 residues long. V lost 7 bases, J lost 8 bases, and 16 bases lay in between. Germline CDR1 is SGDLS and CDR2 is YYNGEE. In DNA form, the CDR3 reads TGTGCCAGCGCGCCTTCTTTCTATGATGAGCAGTTCTTC. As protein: CASAPSFYDEQFF.

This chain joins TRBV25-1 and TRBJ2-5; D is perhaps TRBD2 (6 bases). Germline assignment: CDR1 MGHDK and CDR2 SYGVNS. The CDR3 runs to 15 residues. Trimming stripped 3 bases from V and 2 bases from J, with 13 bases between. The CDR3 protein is CASSDFSGLQETQYF. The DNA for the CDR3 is TGTGCCAGCAGTGATTTTTCAGGACTACAAGAGACCCAGTACTTC.

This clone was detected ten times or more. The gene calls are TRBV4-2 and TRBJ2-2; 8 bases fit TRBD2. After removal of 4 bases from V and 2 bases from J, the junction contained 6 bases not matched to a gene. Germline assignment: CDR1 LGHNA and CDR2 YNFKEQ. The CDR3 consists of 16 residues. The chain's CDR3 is CASSLWGLENTGELFF. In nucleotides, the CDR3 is TGTGCCAGCAGCCTGTGGGGACTAGAAAACACCGGGGAGCTGTTTTTT.

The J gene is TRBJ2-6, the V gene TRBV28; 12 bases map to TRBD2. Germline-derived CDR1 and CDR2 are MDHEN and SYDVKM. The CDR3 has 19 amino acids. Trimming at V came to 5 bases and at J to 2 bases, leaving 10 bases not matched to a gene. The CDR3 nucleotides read TGTGCCAGCAGTCCGGGACTAGCGGGCCGAAATCCTGGGGCCAACGTCCTGACTTTC. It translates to CASSPGLAGRNPGANVLTF. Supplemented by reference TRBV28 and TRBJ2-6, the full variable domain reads DVKVTQSSRYLVKRTGEKVFLECVQDMDHENMFWYRQDPGLGLRLIYFSYDVKMKEKGDIPEGYSVSREKKERFSLILESASTNQTSMYLCASSPGLAGRNPGANVLTFGAGSRLTVL.

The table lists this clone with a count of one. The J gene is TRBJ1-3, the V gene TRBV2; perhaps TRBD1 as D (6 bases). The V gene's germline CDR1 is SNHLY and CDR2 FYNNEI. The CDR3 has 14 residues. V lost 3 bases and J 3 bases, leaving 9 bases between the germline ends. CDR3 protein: CASSETGYGNTIYF. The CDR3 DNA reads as TGTGCCAGCAGTGAGACAGGCTATGGAAACACCATATATTTT.

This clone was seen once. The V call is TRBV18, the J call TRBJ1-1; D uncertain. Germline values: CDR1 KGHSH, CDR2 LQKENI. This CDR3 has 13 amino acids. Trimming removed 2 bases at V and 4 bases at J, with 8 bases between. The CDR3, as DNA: TGTGCCAGCTCACCAGCTCCAGTCACTGAAGCTTTCTTT. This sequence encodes CASSPAPVTEAFF.

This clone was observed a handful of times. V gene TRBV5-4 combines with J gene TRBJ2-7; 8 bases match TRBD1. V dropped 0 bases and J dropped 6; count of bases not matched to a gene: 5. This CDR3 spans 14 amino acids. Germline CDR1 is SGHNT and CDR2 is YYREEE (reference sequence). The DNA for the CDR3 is TGTGCCAGCAGCTTGGGGCGGACAGGGCGCGAGCAGTACTTC. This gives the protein CASSLGRTGREQYF.

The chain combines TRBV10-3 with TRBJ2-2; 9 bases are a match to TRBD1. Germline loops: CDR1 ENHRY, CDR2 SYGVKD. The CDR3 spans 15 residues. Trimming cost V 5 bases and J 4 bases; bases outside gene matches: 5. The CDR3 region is CAISPGTGPTGELFF. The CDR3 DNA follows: TGTGCCATCAGTCCCGGGACAGGGCCCACCGGGGAGCTGTTTTTT.

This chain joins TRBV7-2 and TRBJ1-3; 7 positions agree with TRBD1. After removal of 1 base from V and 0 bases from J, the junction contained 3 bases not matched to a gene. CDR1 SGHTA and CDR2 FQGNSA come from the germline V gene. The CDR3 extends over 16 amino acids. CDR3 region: CASSLDGTVSGNTIYF. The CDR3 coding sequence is TGTGCCAGCAGCTTAGACGGGACAGTCTCTGGAAACACCATATATTTT. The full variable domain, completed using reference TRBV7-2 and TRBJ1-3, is GAGVSQSPSNKVTEKGKDVELRCDPISGHTALYWYRQSLGQGLEFLIYFQGNSAPDKSGLPSDRFSAERTGGSVSTLTIQRTQQEDSAVYLCASSLDGTVSGNTIYFGEGSWLTVV.

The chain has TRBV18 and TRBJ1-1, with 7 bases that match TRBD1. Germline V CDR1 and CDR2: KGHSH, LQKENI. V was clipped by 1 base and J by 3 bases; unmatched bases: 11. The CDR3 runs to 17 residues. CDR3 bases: TGTGCCAGCTCACCACTCCCAATTGAGGGGGCTCACACTGAAGCTTTCTTT. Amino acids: CASSPLPIEGAHTEAFF.

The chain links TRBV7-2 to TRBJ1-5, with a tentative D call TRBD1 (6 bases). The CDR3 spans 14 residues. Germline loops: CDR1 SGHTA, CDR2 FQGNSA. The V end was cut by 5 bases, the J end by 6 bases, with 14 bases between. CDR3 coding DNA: TGTGCCAGCAGCGTAGGGGGGCTGGGTCAGCCCCAGCATTTT. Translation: CASSVGGLGQPQHF.

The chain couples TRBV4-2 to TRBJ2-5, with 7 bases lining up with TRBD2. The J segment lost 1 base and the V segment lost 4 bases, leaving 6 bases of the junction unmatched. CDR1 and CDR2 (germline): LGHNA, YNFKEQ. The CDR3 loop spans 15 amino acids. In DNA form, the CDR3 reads TGTGCCAGCAGCCGGGGGTCTAGCGGCCAAGAGACCCAGTACTTC. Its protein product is CASSRGSSGQETQYF.

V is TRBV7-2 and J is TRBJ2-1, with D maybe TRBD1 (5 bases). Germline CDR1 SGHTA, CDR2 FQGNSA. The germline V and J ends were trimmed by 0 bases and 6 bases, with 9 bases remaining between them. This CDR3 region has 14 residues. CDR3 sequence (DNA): TGTGCCAGCAGCTTAGCGGGGCCCCTCAATGAGCAGTTCTTC. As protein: CASSLAGPLNEQFF.

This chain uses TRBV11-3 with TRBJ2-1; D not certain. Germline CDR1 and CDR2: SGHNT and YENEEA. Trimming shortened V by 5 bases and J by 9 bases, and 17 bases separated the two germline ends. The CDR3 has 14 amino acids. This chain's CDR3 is CASSLRSLGGEQFF. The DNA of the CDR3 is TGTGCCAGCAGCCTCAGGTCCCTCGGTGGTGAGCAGTTCTTC.

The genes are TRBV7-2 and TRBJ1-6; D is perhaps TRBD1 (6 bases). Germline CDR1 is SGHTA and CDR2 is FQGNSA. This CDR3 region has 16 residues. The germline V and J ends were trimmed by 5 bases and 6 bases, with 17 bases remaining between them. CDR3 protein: CASSPHTGTPNSPLHF. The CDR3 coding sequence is TGTGCCAGCAGCCCCCATACCGGGACACCTAATTCACCCCTCCACTTT.

The CDR3 DNA reads as TGTGCCACCCATAGTCAAGGCGGTGAAGGGGGTAACAATCAGCCCCAGCATTTT. Translated: CATHSQGGEGGNNQPQHF. J is TRBJ1-5 and V is TRBV24-1; D might be TRBD1 (6 bases). CDR1 is KGHDR and CDR2 is SFDVKD in the germline V gene. CDR3 length: 18 residues. V lost 9 bases, J lost 3 bases, and 26 bases lay in between.

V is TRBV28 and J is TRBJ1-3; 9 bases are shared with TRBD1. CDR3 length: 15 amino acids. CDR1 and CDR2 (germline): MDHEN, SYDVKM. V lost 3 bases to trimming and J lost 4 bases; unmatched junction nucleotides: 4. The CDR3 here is CASSFPTGGGNTIYF. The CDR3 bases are TGTGCCAGCAGTTTCCCCACAGGGGGCGGAAACACCATATATTTT.

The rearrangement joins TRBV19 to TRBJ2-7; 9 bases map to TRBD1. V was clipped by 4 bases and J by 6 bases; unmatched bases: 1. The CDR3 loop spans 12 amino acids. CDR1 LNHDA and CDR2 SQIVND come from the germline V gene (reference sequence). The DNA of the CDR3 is TGTGCCAGTAGTAACAGGGGGCGCGAGCAGTACTTC. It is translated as CASSNRGREQYF.

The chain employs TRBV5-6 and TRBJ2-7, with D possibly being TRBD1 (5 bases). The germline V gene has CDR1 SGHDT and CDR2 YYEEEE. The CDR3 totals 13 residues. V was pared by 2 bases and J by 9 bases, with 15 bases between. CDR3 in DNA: TGTGCCAGCAGCTTTCAGGGTTCGTATGGGCAGTACTTC. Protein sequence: CASSFQGSYGQYF.

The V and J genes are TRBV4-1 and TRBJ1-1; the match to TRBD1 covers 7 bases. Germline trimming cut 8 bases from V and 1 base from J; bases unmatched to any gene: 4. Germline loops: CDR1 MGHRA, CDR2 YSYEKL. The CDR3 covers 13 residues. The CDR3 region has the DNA TGCGCCAGCTCAGGGGGGTGGAACACTGAAGCTTTCTTT. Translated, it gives CASSGGWNTEAFF.